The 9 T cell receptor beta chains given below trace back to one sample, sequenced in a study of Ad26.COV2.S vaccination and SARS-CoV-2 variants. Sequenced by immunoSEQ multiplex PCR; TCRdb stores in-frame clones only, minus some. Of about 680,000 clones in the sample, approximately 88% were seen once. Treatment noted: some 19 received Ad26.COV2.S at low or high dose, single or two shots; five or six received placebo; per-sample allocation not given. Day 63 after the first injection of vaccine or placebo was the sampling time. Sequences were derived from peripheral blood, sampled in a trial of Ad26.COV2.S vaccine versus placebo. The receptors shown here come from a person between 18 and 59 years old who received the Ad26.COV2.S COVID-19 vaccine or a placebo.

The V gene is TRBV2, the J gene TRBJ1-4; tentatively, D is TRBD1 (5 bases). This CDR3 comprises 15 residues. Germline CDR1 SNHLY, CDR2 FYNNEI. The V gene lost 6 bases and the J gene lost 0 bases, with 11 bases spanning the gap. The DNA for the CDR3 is TGTGCCAGCAGACGGGACCCAGCAACTAATGAAAAACTGTTTTTT. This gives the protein CASRRDPATNEKLFF. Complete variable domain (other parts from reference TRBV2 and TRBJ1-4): EPEVTQTPSHQVTQMGQEVILRCVPISNHLYFYWYRQILGQKVEFLVSFYNNEISEKSEIFDDQFSVERPDGSNFTLKIRSTKLEDSAMYFCASRRDPATNEKLFFGSGTQLSVL.

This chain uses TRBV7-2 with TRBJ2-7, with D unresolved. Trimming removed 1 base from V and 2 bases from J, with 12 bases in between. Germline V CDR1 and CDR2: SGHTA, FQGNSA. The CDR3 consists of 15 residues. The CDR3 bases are TGTGCCAGCAGCTTAGATGCCAGCCCAACCTACGAGCAGTACTTC. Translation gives CASSLDASPTYEQYF.

The CDR3 sequence is CASTPIRGTEYGYTF. CDR3 coding DNA: TGTGCCAGTACTCCCATCCGCGGGACCGAGTATGGCTACACCTTC. The chain carries TRBV19 and TRBJ1-2, with a tentative D call TRBD1 (5 bases). Deletions cut 7 bases from V and 5 bases from J, with 20 bases between. The germline V gene encodes CDR1 LNHDA and CDR2 SQIVND (reference sequence). This CDR3 contains 15 residues.

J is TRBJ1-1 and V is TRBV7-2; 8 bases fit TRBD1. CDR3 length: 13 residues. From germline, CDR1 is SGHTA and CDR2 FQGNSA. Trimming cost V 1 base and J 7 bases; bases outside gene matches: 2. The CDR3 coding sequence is TGTGCCAGCAGCTTAGGGACAGGGTTTGAAGCTTTCTTT. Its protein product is CASSLGTGFEAFF.

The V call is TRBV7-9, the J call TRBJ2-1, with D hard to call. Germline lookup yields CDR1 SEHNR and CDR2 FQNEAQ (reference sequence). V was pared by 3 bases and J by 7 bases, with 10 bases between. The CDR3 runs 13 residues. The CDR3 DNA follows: TGTGCCAGCAGCTTTGTCAGTCAGAATGAGCAGTTCTTC. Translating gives CASSFVSQNEQFF.

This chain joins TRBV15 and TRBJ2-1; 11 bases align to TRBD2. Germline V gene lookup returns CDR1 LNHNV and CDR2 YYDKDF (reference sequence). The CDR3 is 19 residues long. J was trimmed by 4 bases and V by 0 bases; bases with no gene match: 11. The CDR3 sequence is CATSRDLGLAGGKYNEQFF. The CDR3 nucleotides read TGTGCCACCAGCAGAGATCTGGGGCTAGCGGGGGGAAAATACAATGAGCAGTTCTTC.

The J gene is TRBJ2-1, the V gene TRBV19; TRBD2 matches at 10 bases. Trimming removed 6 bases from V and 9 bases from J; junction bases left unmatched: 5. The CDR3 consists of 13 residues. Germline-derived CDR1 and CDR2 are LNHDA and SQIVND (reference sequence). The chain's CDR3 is CASRSGGASEQFF. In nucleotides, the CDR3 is TGTGCCAGTAGAAGCGGGGGGGCCAGTGAGCAGTTCTTC.

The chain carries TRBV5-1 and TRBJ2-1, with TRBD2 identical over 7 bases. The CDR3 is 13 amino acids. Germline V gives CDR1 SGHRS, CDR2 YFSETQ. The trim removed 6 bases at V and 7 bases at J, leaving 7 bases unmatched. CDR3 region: CASKRDSGNEQFF. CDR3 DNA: TGCGCCAGCAAGCGGGATAGTGGAAATGAGCAGTTCTTC.

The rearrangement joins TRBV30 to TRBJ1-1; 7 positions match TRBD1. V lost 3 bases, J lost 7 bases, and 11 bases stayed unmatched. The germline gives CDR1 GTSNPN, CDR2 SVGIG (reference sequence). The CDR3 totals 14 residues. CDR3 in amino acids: CAWRRQGGLFEAFF. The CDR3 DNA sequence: TGTGCCTGGAGAAGACAGGGAGGGTTATTTGAAGCTTTCTTT.